This T cell receptor (beta chain) emerged from a study of cytomegalovirus exposure and HLA in healthy donors. Study-level results: Cytomegalovirus association was listed for approximately 150 TCR beta chains.

As for this clone: The antigen remains undetermined.

The CDR3 extends over 16 amino acids. The ends were cut back, 4 bases at V and 0 bases at J, with 15 bases in the middle. CDR1 and CDR2 (germline): SGHNT, YYREEE (reference sequence). PCR involved 60 Vbeta and 13 Jbeta primers. Measured with immunoSEQ multiplex PCR; TCRdb has only the in-frame clones, and not every one. The sample includes roughly 150,000 clones, 75% of them seen just once. The source of this sequence is a woman in her forties or fifties in good health and CMV-seropositive. The material sequenced was PBMCs. The V gene is TRBV5-4, the J gene TRBJ2-3; possibly TRBD1 for D (6 bases). The CDR3 nucleotides are TGTGCCAGCAGCCCGACACCCGGGACAAGCACAGATACGCAGTATTTT. It encodes CASSPTPGTSTDTQYF.